The T cell receptor beta chain described here comes from a study of blood T cells in healthy people across ages (dated by TCRdb to the mid-2010s). For context, the study as a whole: In model experiments, roughly one uniquely barcoded TCR beta cDNA molecule per two T cells was captured by template switching. Using deep sequencing normalized with unique cDNA molecular identifiers, the study measured how TCR beta repertoire diversity changes with age. The donors were divided into four age groups: young (average around 17 years), middle-aged (roughly 42), aged (approximately 62) and long-lived (about 80). To avoid experimental bias, donors of different ages were distributed randomly across sequencing lanes. The study analyzed two additional independent replicas of 1 million unique cDNA reads from the same blood draw for two donors, one aged 18 to 29 and one aged 80 or older.

Paper-wide results and their limitations: Compared with the aged group, the long-lived group had more naive CD4+ T cells, fewer expanded clones and increased TCR diversity, a pattern suggesting age selection. Total diversity estimates from one million sequenced T cells were considered lower bounds and underestimates. Conclusive comparison of naive and antigen-experienced compartments was prevented by the profiling of bulk unsorted PBMCs. As age increased, observed TCR beta diversity per million T cells dropped in a roughly linear way, and a significant reduction was already evident by age about 40. There was a strong correlation between observed TCR beta diversity and the percentage of naive T cells measured by flow cytometry. Donor CMV infection status was unknown, potentially confounding age-related changes in expanded clonotypes.

Library generation was performed with 5' RACE. This sample was sequenced with an Illumina HiSeq 2500. The second PCR ran for roughly 7 to 11 cycles and used a J-beta primer mix along with a sample-barcoded 5' primer. A unique molecular identifier was introduced onto each TCR beta cDNA molecule by a template-switch 5' adaptor carrying 12 random nucleotides. Each sample yielded at least 2.5 million CDR3-containing paired-end reads. The Mint cDNA synthesis kit, primed by a TRBC-specific oligonucleotide, was used to synthesize first-strand cDNA from all RNA. Following uracil-DNA glycosylase treatment, all cDNA underwent a first 18-cycle PCR with the universal primers M1SS and BC2_uni_R. Processing in the source paper ran as follows. Normalization of each sample was performed by random selection of 1 million high-quality reads, each carrying a distinct molecular identifier. Instead of being binned into consensus sequences, reads with shared molecular identifiers were discarded. MiTCR, set to a Q25 quality threshold and the strictest error-elimination algorithm, was used for CDR3 identification, clonotype clustering and error correction. Lower-bound total TCR beta diversity was estimated with a nonparametric unseen species model using Euler transformation. TCRdb itself trimmed the public reads at Q25 with fastp, ran MiXCR and retained productive beta chains. Rows are combined by CDR3 protein, so each entry shows the most common genes and DNA. TCRdb assigned the V and J calls; the authors' analysis was not used. Counted in this sample were around 400,000 distinct CDR3 sequences; about 49% of them appeared once. The ten biggest clones cover over 40% of the sample.

The germline V gene (reference sequence) provides CDR1 DFQATT and CDR2 SNEGSKA. From its cysteine to its phenylalanine, the CDR3 spans 16 amino acids. Kept here is only the CDR3 DNA, which spans 48 bases and is read in frame from base 1. The junction carries 22 bases between V and J, which are trimmed by 6 bases and 2 bases respectively. This clonotype was observed at least ten times. What this receptor recognizes is not known. There are no base qualities to consult, and no much larger clone falls within one base. Systemically healthy Caucasian individuals from Russia, some 40 in total and aged roughly 6 to 100 years, were included as donors. Each donor gave around 9 milliliters of peripheral blood, collected into EDTA-treated Vacutainer tubes. PBMCs were isolated by Ficoll-Paque density-gradient centrifugation, with at least 6 million obtained per sample. Trizol reagent was used to extract total RNA from PBMCs, with at least 5 micrograms per sample. For every donor, an aliquot of PBMCs went through flow cytometry to measure the percentages of naive CD45RAhigh/CD27high T cells.

Here the chain combines TRBV20-1 and TRBJ1-2; a tentative D call is TRBD1 (6 bases match). The source is a man between 60 and 75 years old in good health. What was sequenced was blood. Here is the DNA: TGCAGTGCCGGGGGGGCCCTCGACCGCCCAAACTATGGCTACACCTTC. Its coded protein is CSAGGALDRPNYGYTF.